Listed below are T cell receptor beta chains from one sample, sequenced in a study of blood T cells in healthy people across ages. MiXCR, applied by TCRdb to the 5' RACE reads, yields one record per CDR3 protein. This table has around 1.5 million distinct CDR3 sequences, approximately 63% appearing once. Sequencing was carried out using blood. Receptors were obtained from a man younger than 35 in good health. Each CDR3 is given with its conserved first and last residue. The D gene is left open where the match is weak. Clone size is stated in some rows and not others, as once, few, many or a class when expanded.

DNA: TGTGCCAGCAGTCCGGGACTCTTCGAGGAGCAGTACTTC
CDR3: CASSPGLFEEQYF
size: few
J: TRBJ2-7
D: -
V: TRBV12-3/TRBV12-4

DNA: TGTGCCAGTAGCCCCCTTGGGAACTACTATGGCTACACCTTC
CDR3: CASSPLGNYYGYTF
size: -
J: TRBJ1-2
D: -
V: TRBV7-8

DNA: TGTGCCAGCCAGACTACTAGCACAGATACGCAGTATTTT
CDR3: CASQTTSTDTQYF
size: -
J: TRBJ2-3
D: -
V: TRBV27

DNA: TGTGCCAGCAGCTTAGGCCCTTACGGGGGTGGCTACACCTTC
CDR3: CASSLGPYGGGYTF
size: -
J: TRBJ1-2
D: -
V: TRBV7-2

DNA: TGTGCCAGCAGCCCACAGCAGAGCTCCTACGAGCAGTACTTC
CDR3: CASSPQQSSYEQYF
size: -
J: TRBJ2-7
D: -
V: TRBV7-2

DNA: TGTGCCAGCAGTTCCACCCGGGACAGGGTAACTAATGAAAAACTGTTTTTT
CDR3: CASSSTRDRVTNEKLFF
size: -
J: TRBJ1-4
D: TRBD1
V: TRBV28

DNA: TGCGCCAGCAGCACTCCGGGACAGGGGGAGTTTGGGCAGTACTTC
CDR3: CASSTPGQGEFGQYF
size: once
J: TRBJ2-4
D: TRBD1
V: TRBV5-1

DNA: TGTGCCAGCCGTACGGGGGGGCCTATGAACACTGAAGCTTTCTTT
CDR3: CASRTGGPMNTEAFF
size: once
J: TRBJ1-1
D: -
V: TRBV27

DNA: TGCGCCAGCAAGCCGGGACATCTGAACACTGAAGCTTTCTTT
CDR3: CASKPGHLNTEAFF
size: -
J: TRBJ1-1
D: -
V: TRBV5-1

DNA: TGTGCCAGCGGGACAACTCGGGTAGGGGCTTTCTTT
CDR3: CASGTTRVGAFF
size: once
J: TRBJ1-1
D: -
V: TRBV3-1

DNA: TGTGCCAGCAGCAAGGGACAGGGATACACTGAAGCTTTCTTT
CDR3: CASSKGQGYTEAFF
size: -
J: TRBJ1-1
D: TRBD1
V: TRBV11-2

DNA: TGTGCCAGCAGTCCCTACATCTCCTACGAGCAGTACTTC
CDR3: CASSPYISYEQYF
size: -
J: TRBJ2-7
D: -
V: TRBV6-5

DNA: TGTGCCAGCAGTGAATGGCTAGACAATGAGCAGTTCTTC
CDR3: CASSEWLDNEQFF
size: few
J: TRBJ2-1
D: -
V: TRBV2

DNA: TGTGCCAGCAGGACTAGCGGGAGGGACGAGCAGTACTTC
CDR3: CASRTSGRDEQYF
size: few
J: TRBJ2-7
D: TRBD2
V: TRBV25-1

DNA: TGTGCCAGCAGTTACCTGACAGGGGCGTACAATGAGCAGTTCTTC
CDR3: CASSYLTGAYNEQFF
size: -
J: TRBJ2-1
D: TRBD1
V: TRBV6-6

DNA: TGTGCCAGCAGCTTGGCCGGTGGGAGGAAGACCCAGTACTTC
CDR3: CASSLAGGRKTQYF
size: -
J: TRBJ2-5
D: -
V: TRBV5-4

DNA: TGCAGTGCATTGACAGGCGTTAACACTGAAGCTTTCTTT
CDR3: CSALTGVNTEAFF
size: once
J: TRBJ1-1
D: -
V: TRBV20-1

DNA: TGTGCCAGCAGTGAAGCGCGTCCCGTGGGGGGGAACACAGATACGCAGTATTTT
CDR3: CASSEARPVGGNTDTQYF
size: -
J: TRBJ2-3
D: TRBD2
V: TRBV6-1

DNA: TGCAGTGCTCCTCCCCTAGGCCCTGGCTACACCTTC
CDR3: CSAPPLGPGYTF
size: -
J: TRBJ1-2
D: -
V: TRBV20-1

DNA: TGCAGTGCTAGAGATGGGCAGCTAACTAAACCGTACTATGGCTACACCTTC
CDR3: CSARDGQLTKPYYGYTF
size: few
J: TRBJ1-2
D: -
V: TRBV20-1

DNA: TGTGCCAGCAGTGGAAGAGGCGGAGGGTCCTACGAGCAGTACTTC
CDR3: CASSGRGGGSYEQYF
size: few
J: TRBJ2-7
D: -
V: TRBV25-1

DNA: TGCAGCGTCGTTTCCGCCTTGGACGTCAACTATGGCTACACCTTC
CDR3: CSVVSALDVNYGYTF
size: -
J: TRBJ1-2
D: -
V: TRBV29-1

DNA: TGTGCCAGCAGTTCCGACAGGGTTTGGGATGGCTACACCTTC
CDR3: CASSSDRVWDGYTF
size: -
J: TRBJ1-2
D: TRBD1
V: TRBV6-2/TRBV6-3

DNA: TGTGCCAGCAGAGTAGGGAGCTTCCCTGGGGAGCAGTACTTC
CDR3: CASRVGSFPGEQYF
size: -
J: TRBJ2-7
D: -
V: TRBV27

DNA: TGTGCCAGCAGGAATACAGGGTTCTCTGGGGCCAACGTCCTGACTTTC
CDR3: CASRNTGFSGANVLTF
size: many
J: TRBJ2-6
D: -
V: TRBV28

DNA: TGCAGTGCCACGTCCCGGGACCGGGGAGCCTACGAGCAGTACTTC
CDR3: CSATSRDRGAYEQYF
size: few
J: TRBJ2-7
D: -
V: TRBV20-1

DNA: TGTGCCAGTACCACCGACAGATACGAGCAGTACTTC
CDR3: CASTTDRYEQYF
size: -
J: TRBJ2-7
D: -
V: TRBV12-3/TRBV12-4

DNA: TGTGCCAGCAGTTTATCGGGACAGGGGTCCTACGAGCAGTACTTC
CDR3: CASSLSGQGSYEQYF
size: -
J: TRBJ2-7
D: TRBD1
V: TRBV27

DNA: TGTGCCAGCAGTTTTGATAGCGGAGTTACGTACGAGCAGTACTTC
CDR3: CASSFDSGVTYEQYF
size: few
J: TRBJ2-7
D: -
V: TRBV12-3/TRBV12-4

DNA: TGTGCCAGCAGCATGCTCCTAGTGGGCACAGATACGCAGTATTTT
CDR3: CASSMLLVGTDTQYF
size: -
J: TRBJ2-3
D: -
V: TRBV11-1

DNA: TGCAGTGCCCTGGGGGAGCAGGGGGCTCGGCCCCAGCATTTT
CDR3: CSALGEQGARPQHF
size: -
J: TRBJ1-5
D: TRBD1
V: TRBV20-1

DNA: TGTGCCAGCAGCCAAGAAAGGGATAGCGGGAGGTTTGAGACCCAGTACTTC
CDR3: CASSQERDSGRFETQYF
size: -
J: TRBJ2-5
D: TRBD2
V: TRBV3-1

DNA: TGCGCCAGCGGACTAGCGGCCTACAATGAGCAGTTCTTC
CDR3: CASGLAAYNEQFF
size: few
J: TRBJ2-1
D: TRBD2
V: TRBV5-1

DNA: TGTGCCAGCAGCTTATGGCAGGGGTCAGATACGCAGTATTTT
CDR3: CASSLWQGSDTQYF
size: -
J: TRBJ2-3
D: -
V: TRBV11-2

DNA: TGCAGCGTTGCTGACAGGGACAATCAGCCCCAGCATTTT
CDR3: CSVADRDNQPQHF
size: -
J: TRBJ1-5
D: TRBD1
V: TRBV29-1

DNA: TGTGCCAGCAGTTGCGGGGACTTGGCGGAACAGTACTTC
CDR3: CASSCGDLAEQYF
size: -
J: TRBJ2-4
D: -
V: TRBV6-6

DNA: TGCAGTGCTGACCGGGACAGGGGCTATGCCGAGGATGAGCAGTTCTTC
CDR3: CSADRDRGYAEDEQFF
size: -
J: TRBJ2-1
D: TRBD1
V: TRBV20-1

DNA: TGTGCTAGTGGTTTGGTACCGACAGGTCCTCACCGCCCCTACGAGCAGTACTTC
CDR3: CASGLVPTGPHRPYEQYF
size: -
J: TRBJ2-7
D: -
V: TRBV12-5

DNA: TGTGCCAGCAGCCTCGCAGGGGGTACGGACATTCAGTACTTC
CDR3: CASSLAGGTDIQYF
size: -
J: TRBJ2-4
D: TRBD1
V: TRBV6-2/TRBV6-3

DNA: TGCGCCAGCAGCCCGGGACACTCGGACTCCTACGAGCAGTACTTC
CDR3: CASSPGHSDSYEQYF
size: few
J: TRBJ2-7
D: -
V: TRBV4-1

DNA: TGCAGCGTTGACATAGTGGAGCAGGGCGCCTATGGCTACACCTTC
CDR3: CSVDIVEQGAYGYTF
size: -
J: TRBJ1-2
D: -
V: TRBV29-1